A selection of T cell receptor beta chains follows, all from one sample in a study of Graves' ophthalmopathy and Graves' hyperthyroidism. From the multiplex PCR reads, TCRdb called clonotypes with MiXCR, one entry per CDR3 protein. In the table there are over a million distinct CDR3 sequences, about 40% of which are singletons. The sample consisted of peripheral blood or thyroid tissue (not recorded which). These receptors were taken from an adult man with Graves' hyperthyroidism. The CDR3 runs from the conserved cysteine through the conserved F or W. Fields, in order: V gene, D gene, clone size, J gene, CDR3 DNA, CDR3 protein. D genes are given only for firm matches. Clone size is given for some rows only: seen once, a few or many times, or a class if the clone is expanded.

TRBV7-9,NA,once,TRBJ2-7,TGTGCCAGCAGCTTAGCCCCCCAGTCCGAGCAGTACTTC,CASSLAPQSEQYF
TRBV29-1,TRBD1,many,TRBJ2-6,TGCAGCGTTGAAGGGACAGGGTCTGGGGCCAACGTCCTGACTTTC,CSVEGTGSGANVLTF
TRBV3-1,NA,NA,TRBJ1-5,TGTGCCAGCAGCCAAGATCTGCTGGTTCAGCCCCAGCATTTT,CASSQDLLVQPQHF
TRBV7-9,NA,many,TRBJ1-2,TGTGCCAGCAGCGGGGACGACAGGCCCTACTATGGCTACACCTTC,CASSGDDRPYYGYTF
TRBV13,NA,many,TRBJ2-7,TGTGCCAGCAGTTCAAGCCGAACATGGGCCTACGAGCAGTACTTC,CASSSSRTWAYEQYF
TRBV12-3/TRBV12-4,NA,many,TRBJ1-1,TGTGCCAGCAGTTTCGGGAGTCTCACTGAAGCTTTCTTT,CASSFGSLTEAFF
TRBV4-1,TRBD1,NA,TRBJ1-5,TGCGCCAGCAGCCAAATCGGGACAGTCCAAAATCAGCCCCAGCATTTT,CASSQIGTVQNQPQHF
TRBV10-3,NA,NA,TRBJ1-6,TGTGCCAACAGCCAGAGGACGACCTCCTATAATTCACCCCTCCACTTT,CANSQRTTSYNSPLHF
TRBV12-3/TRBV12-4,NA,many,TRBJ2-2,TGTGCCAGCAGTTCGAGCCCGATCCTCCCCGGGGAGCTGTTTTTT,CASSSSPILPGELFF
TRBV7-9,NA,NA,TRBJ1-2,TGTGCCAGCAGCTCTCAGGGGACACTCGTCTATGGCTACACCTTC,CASSSQGTLVYGYTF
TRBV11-2,NA,many,TRBJ1-1,TGTGCCAGCAGCTTAATTGAGGGTGAAGCTTTCTTT,CASSLIEGEAFF
TRBV18,NA,NA,TRBJ1-1,TGTGCCAGCTCACCACAGCGACAGGCTACCACTGAAGCTTTCTTT,CASSPQRQATTEAFF
TRBV19,NA,NA,TRBJ1-5,TGTGCCAGTAGTACCTCCGGGGGACAAAGTCAGCCCCAGCATTTT,CASSTSGGQSQPQHF
TRBV30,TRBD2,once,TRBJ2-7,TGTGCCTGGAAGCGCCGGACTAGCGGGACATACGAGCAGTACTTC,CAWKRRTSGTYEQYF
TRBV4-3,NA,NA,TRBJ1-1,TGCGCCAGCAGCCGAGGGCCAGCGTACACTGAAGCTTTCTTT,CASSRGPAYTEAFF
TRBV7-2,NA,once,TRBJ1-1,TGTGCCAGCAGTTACCCCCGGGGACGCTCCACGAACACTGAAGCTTTCTTT,CASSYPRGRSTNTEAFF
TRBV10-2,NA,NA,TRBJ2-5,TGTGCCAGCAGCGAACCGGGACAAGAGACCCAGTACTTC,CASSEPGQETQYF
TRBV10-3,TRBD1,few,TRBJ1-2,TGTGCCATCAGATCAGGGGGTACGGACGGCTACACCTTC,CAIRSGGTDGYTF
TRBV9,TRBD2,NA,TRBJ2-7,TGTGCCAGCAGCGTAGAGTTAGCGGGGCTCTCCTACGAGCAGTACTTC,CASSVELAGLSYEQYF
TRBV24-1,TRBD2,NA,TRBJ2-5,TGTGCTCACCGACGCGGGAGGGCCGGGGAGACCCAGTACTTC,CAHRRGRAGETQYF
TRBV5-8,NA,many,TRBJ2-7,TGTGCCAGCAGCTTTGACAGCCAGGGCTACGAGCAGTACTTC,CASSFDSQGYEQYF
TRBV5-1,NA,once,TRBJ1-4,TGCGCCAGCAAGCGGGGGCTAAACGAAAAACTGTTTTTT,CASKRGLNEKLFF
TRBV4-3,NA,many,TRBJ1-1,TGCGCCAGCAGCCAAGATCGGACTGAAGCTTTCTTT,CASSQDRTEAFF
TRBV12-3/TRBV12-4,NA,NA,TRBJ1-5,TGTGCCAGTTCGGTGGGGGTACTCCATCAGCCCCAGCATTTT,CASSVGVLHQPQHF
TRBV11-3,NA,many,TRBJ1-2,TGTGCCAGCAGTTCAGGGGATCCCTATGGCTACACCTTC,CASSSGDPYGYTF
TRBV7-6,NA,many,TRBJ2-7,TGTGCCAGCAGCCAAGACCCCTACGAGCAGTACTTC,CASSQDPYEQYF
TRBV12-3/TRBV12-4,NA,NA,TRBJ2-7,TGTGCCAGCACCGACCAGACACAGGGAGAAGCCGAGCAGTACTTC,CASTDQTQGEAEQYF
TRBV10-3,TRBD1,many,TRBJ2-7,TGTGCCATCAGGGGGACAGGGGGCTTGTACGAGCAGTACTTC,CAIRGTGGLYEQYF
TRBV10-3,NA,many,TRBJ1-2,TGTGCCAGCTCGCCCTACGACAGAAATCCTAACTATGGCTACACCTTC,CASSPYDRNPNYGYTF
TRBV7-2,NA,few,TRBJ2-2,TGTGCCAGCAAGCTATCAGCGGTCACCGGGGAGCTGTTTTTT,CASKLSAVTGELFF
TRBV6-4,TRBD1,few,TRBJ1-5,TGTGCCAGCAGTTACCAGGGACAGGGGCGCCAGCCCCAGCATTTT,CASSYQGQGRQPQHF
TRBV5-1,NA,NA,TRBJ1-1,TGCGCCAGCAGCTTGGGGGGGGGCGAGGGTGAAGCTTTCTTT,CASSLGGGEGEAFF
TRBV29-1,TRBD1,many,TRBJ2-7,TGCAGCGTTGCTTCGGACAGGGGTTTTTACGAGCAGTACTTC,CSVASDRGFYEQYF
TRBV25-1,TRBD1,few,TRBJ1-1,TGTGCCAGCAGCTCCCACGGACAGGGGGGCCATAACACTGAAGCTTTCTTT,CASSSHGQGGHNTEAFF
TRBV5-1,NA,NA,TRBJ1-5,TGCGCCAGCAGCTTAGCTTTGGGAGGCGTCGGCAATCAGCCCCAGCATTTT,CASSLALGGVGNQPQHF
TRBV7-9,NA,few,TRBJ2-7,TGTGCCAGCAGCTTAGAGCTTTGGGGTTCCTACGAGCAGTACTTC,CASSLELWGSYEQYF
TRBV7-7,NA,few,TRBJ2-5,TGTGCCAGCAGCTCAACAGCCGGGTCGGAGACCCAGTACTTC,CASSSTAGSETQYF
TRBV7-2,TRBD1,NA,TRBJ1-2,TGCGCCAGCAGCCAAGATCGGGAGACAGGGGTCTATGGCTACACCTTC,CASSQDRETGVYGYTF
TRBV7-2,NA,many,TRBJ2-7,TGTGCCAGCAGCTTAGCAGGGGGTTTTATTTACGAGCAGTACTTC,CASSLAGGFIYEQYF
TRBV4-2,NA,NA,TRBJ2-7,TGTGCCAGCAGCCAAGGCTTCGCCAGCTCCTACGAGCAGTACTTC,CASSQGFASSYEQYF
TRBV15,TRBD1,NA,TRBJ2-2,TGTGCCACCAGTATCGACAGGGCCACCGGGGAGCTGTTTTTT,CATSIDRATGELFF
TRBV4-1,NA,NA,TRBJ1-5,TGCGCCAGCAGCCAAGTGCCCAGTCAGCCCCAGCATTTT,CASSQVPSQPQHF
TRBV4-2,NA,few,TRBJ1-1,TGTGCCAGCAGCGCGACCAGGTGGGCTGAAGCTTTCTTT,CASSATRWAEAFF
TRBV19,NA,many,TRBJ1-1,TGTGCCAGTAGTCTACTGGACATGCGGAACACTGAAGCTTTCTTT,CASSLLDMRNTEAFF
TRBV10-2,TRBD1,NA,TRBJ2-7,TGCGCCAGCAGAGACAGGGGATACTCCTACGAGCAGTACTTC,CASRDRGYSYEQYF
TRBV2,TRBD2,many,TRBJ2-6,TGTGCTTTTAGCGGGGCTGGGGCCAACGTCCTGACTTTC,CAFSGAGANVLTF
TRBV15,NA,NA,TRBJ2-2,TGTGCCACCAGCAGAGAAATTGGCGGCGGGGAGCTGTTTTTT,CATSREIGGGELFF